A single sample is the source of the 28 T cell receptor beta chains below, sequenced in a study of siplizumab effects on memory and regulatory T cells. TCRdb's table, derived via immunoSEQ multiplex PCR, lists solely in-frame clones and lacks some. The sample records nearly 85,000 clones, approximately 95% being singletons. The sequenced sample consisted of CD8+ T cells sorted from blood. These receptors were collected from a human donor in good health.

The chain recombines TRBV29-1 with TRBJ2-1, with D uncertain. This CDR3 comprises 12 residues. Trimming shortened V by 3 bases and J by 5 bases, and 8 bases separated the two germline ends. CDR1 is SQVTM and CDR2 is ANQGSEA in the germline V gene. The CDR3 here is CSVDVLDNEQFF. In DNA, the CDR3 is TGCAGCGTTGACGTTTTAGACAATGAGCAGTTCTTC.

The rearrangement joins TRBV13 to TRBJ2-1, with 8 bases that match TRBD2. Germline V gene data show CDR1 as PRHDT and CDR2 as FYEKMQ (reference sequence). With 0 bases clipped from V and 10 bases from J, the junction kept 11 bases outside the gene matches. The CDR3 spans 16 residues. Here the CDR3 DNA reads TGTGCCAGCAGCTTAGGTATAGCGGGAATCCGGGTGGAGCAGTTCTTC. Its protein product is CASSLGIAGIRVEQFF.

The rearrangement uses TRBV7-9 and TRBJ1-1; D is ambiguous. This CDR3 spans 14 amino acids. Looked up from germline, CDR1 is SEHNR and CDR2 is FQNEAQ (reference sequence). The ends were cut back, 2 bases at V and 5 bases at J, with 12 bases in the middle. The CDR3 here is CASSLNAERTEAFF. The CDR3 DNA reads TGTGCCAGCAGCTTAAATGCTGAAAGGACTGAAGCTTTCTTT.

The rearrangement joins TRBV9 to TRBJ2-1, with 8 bases fitting TRBD2. The CDR3 is 14 residues long. The V gene's germline CDR1 is SGDLS and CDR2 YYNGEE. The junction had 4 bases not matched to a gene; V was cut back by 3 bases and J by 5 bases. DNA for the CDR3: TGTGCCAGCAGCGCTAGCGGGTCGAACAATGAGCAGTTCTTC. Its protein is CASSASGSNNEQFF.

This clone came up once. The rearrangement uses TRBV7-6 and TRBJ2-7, with 9 bases aligning to TRBD1. The germline V gene encodes CDR1 SGHVS and CDR2 FNYEAQ. CDR3 length: 15 residues. V trimming: 1 base; J trimming: 5 bases; junction bases outside the gene matches: 6. The CDR3 sequence is CASSLVGQGLDEQYF. In DNA form, the CDR3 reads TGTGCCAGCAGCTTAGTGGGACAGGGTTTAGACGAGCAGTACTTC.

The chain has TRBV11-2 and TRBJ2-2; D unresolved. This CDR3 region has 13 residues. V was pared by 1 base and J by 6 bases, with 6 bases between. The germline V gene has CDR1 SGHAT and CDR2 FQNNGV. CDR3 protein: CASSLGLPGELFF. CDR3 bases: TGTGCCAGCAGCTTAGGTCTCCCCGGGGAGCTGTTTTTT.

The chain employs TRBV6-4 and TRBJ2-3; tentatively, D is TRBD2 (5 bases). Germline-derived CDR1 and CDR2 are MRHNA and SNTAGT. This CDR3 has 18 amino acids. V was trimmed by 0 bases and J by 2 bases, leaving 18 bases between them. CDR3 nucleotide sequence: TGTGCCAGCAGTGACTCATTAATCAGGAGCGGAGACACAGATACGCAGTATTTT. This codes for CASSDSLIRSGDTDTQYF.

The chain recombines TRBV13 with TRBJ2-2; 9 bases fit TRBD1. Unmatched junction bases numbered 9, after V lost 4 bases and J lost 6 bases. CDR1 is PRHDT, CDR2 FYEKMQ, per germline (reference sequence). This CDR3 region has 16 residues. The CDR3 DNA sequence: TGTGCCAGCAGCTCACCGGGACAGGGTTCCCCCGGGGAGCTGTTTTTT. It encodes CASSSPGQGSPGELFF. Full variable domain (remainder filled in from reference TRBV13 and TRBJ2-2): AAGVIQSPRHLIKEKRETATLKCYPIPRHDTVYWYQQGPGQDPQFLISFYEKMQSDKGSIPDRFSAQQFSDYHSELNMSSLELGDSALYFCASSSPGQGSPGELFFGEGSRLTVL.

V usage is TRBV19 and J usage is TRBJ1-1; the match to TRBD1 covers 8 bases. The V segment lost 6 bases and the J segment 5 bases; nucleotides outside the gene matches: 8. CDR3 size: 14 residues. The germline gives CDR1 LNHDA, CDR2 SQIVND (reference sequence). The chain's CDR3 is CASSEDRERTEAFF. CDR3 bases: TGTGCCAGTAGCGAGGACAGGGAGAGGACTGAAGCTTTCTTT.

This clone was counted once. The J gene is TRBJ2-1, the V gene TRBV29-1; TRBD2 agrees at 8 bases. V dropped 5 bases and J dropped 9; count of bases not matched to a gene: 6. The CDR3 consists of 12 residues. CDR1 and CDR2 (germline): SQVTM, ANQGSEA. The CDR3 is CSVSGSVSEQFF. The CDR3 DNA sequence: TGCAGCGTTAGCGGGAGTGTCAGTGAGCAGTTCTTC.

This sequence joins TRBV7-6 and TRBJ1-4, with D perhaps matching TRBD1 (6 bases). The CDR3 sequence is 13 residues long. Germline V gives CDR1 SGHVS, CDR2 FNYEAQ. Trimming stripped 7 bases from V and 5 bases from J, with 11 bases between. The CDR3 protein is CASNKGQNEKLFF. CDR3 in DNA: TGTGCCAGCAATAAAGGACAGAATGAAAAACTGTTTTTT.

This chain connects TRBV19 to TRBJ2-3, with D perhaps matching TRBD2 (6 bases). Germline V lookup: CDR1 LNHDA, CDR2 SQIVND (reference sequence). Trimming took off 5 bases at V and 2 bases at J, with 17 bases between the two ends. The CDR3 has 16 residues. In DNA form, the CDR3 reads TGTGCCAGTAGTTTCGGAGGTTCGGGACTCACAGATACGCAGTATTTT. Encoded protein: CASSFGGSGLTDTQYF.

This clone occurred once. The chain has TRBV19 and TRBJ2-7, with 12 bases lining up with TRBD2. The CDR3 loop spans 16 amino acids. CDR1 and CDR2 (germline): LNHDA, SQIVND (reference sequence). V trimming: 4 bases; J trimming: 8 bases; junction bases outside the gene matches: 12. The CDR3 DNA sequence: TGTGCCAGTAGTACCTCGACTAGCGGGGGACCGCCAAAGCAGTACTTC. Translation: CASSTSTSGGPPKQYF. Full variable domain (remainder filled in from reference TRBV19 and TRBJ2-7): DGGITQSPKYLFRKEGQNVTLSCEQNLNHDAMYWYRQDPGQGLRLIYYSQIVNDFQKGDIAEGYSVSREKKESFPLTVTSAQKNPTAFYLCASSTSTSGGPPKQYFGPGTRLTVT.

V gene TRBV6-1 combines with J gene TRBJ2-3; 7 positions agree with TRBD1. V was clipped by 3 bases and J by 1 base; unmatched bases: 10. Germline CDR1 MNHNS, CDR2 SASEGT. The CDR3 has 17 residues. CDR3 in DNA: TGTGCCAGCAGTGAGTCCCGGGACAGATATCGCACAGATACGCAGTATTTT. Translated: CASSESRDRYRTDTQYF.

The rearrangement uses TRBV5-4 and TRBJ2-7; D is unresolved. Germline V gene data show CDR1 as SGHNT and CDR2 as YYREEE (reference sequence). The CDR3 is made up of 15 amino acids. V was cut by 4 bases and J by 0 bases, with 14 bases left in between. This CDR3 reads CASSLGTLPSYEQYF. DNA of the CDR3: TGTGCCAGCAGCCTTGGAACACTGCCCTCCTACGAGCAGTACTTC.

The chain has TRBV6-6 and TRBJ2-7, with 11 bases that match TRBD2. Germline CDR1 is MNHNY and CDR2 is SVGAGI (reference sequence). Trimming removed 7 bases from V and 7 bases from J; junction bases left unmatched: 15. The CDR3 totals 16 residues. The CDR3 region is CASKQGGSGRAGEQYF. The CDR3 nucleotides read TGTGCCAGCAAGCAGGGCGGTAGCGGGAGGGCCGGGGAGCAGTACTTC.

The CDR3 coding sequence is TGTGCCAGCAGTCTTAATAGGGGCCGTTTTTCCATATATTTT. Encoded protein: CASSLNRGRFSIYF. This chain connects TRBV28 to TRBJ1-3; a weak D match, TRBD1 (5 bases). Trimming left V 5 bases short and J 11 bases short, with 19 bases between. Germline V gene lookup returns CDR1 MDHEN and CDR2 SYDVKM. The CDR3 is 14 amino acids.

V and J are TRBV27 and TRBJ2-1; TRBD2 matches at 7 bases. The CDR3 loop spans 15 amino acids. In germline, CDR1 is MNHEY, CDR2 SMNVEV (reference sequence). The J segment lost 6 bases and the V segment lost 8 bases, leaving 13 bases of the junction unmatched. The CDR3 DNA reads as TGTGCCAGCGGGACTAAACTAGGACAAACCAATGAGCAGTTCTTC. Protein product: CASGTKLGQTNEQFF.

The V gene is TRBV11-1, the J gene TRBJ1-1; D perhaps matches TRBD1 (6 bases). Trimming removed 4 bases from V and 4 bases from J, with 13 bases in between. Germline-derived CDR1 and CDR2 are SGHAT and FQDESV (reference sequence). This CDR3 region has 14 residues. The CDR3 loop reads CASSSLQGITEAFF. CDR3 nucleotides: TGTGCCAGCAGCTCACTACAGGGTATCACTGAAGCTTTCTTT.

CDR3 protein: CASSTGTGEYYEQYF. CDR3 coding DNA: TGCGCCAGCAGCACGGGGACAGGGGAATACTACGAGCAGTACTTC. The rearrangement joins TRBV5-1 to TRBJ2-7, with 10 nucleotides matching TRBD1. Germline-derived CDR1 and CDR2 are SGHRS and YFSETQ. Losses at the gene ends were 4 bases for V and 3 bases for J; bases not matched to a gene: 7. This CDR3 has 15 amino acids.

The chain carries TRBV14 and TRBJ1-2; D remains unclear. This CDR3 contains 15 residues. V was trimmed by 1 base and J by 4 bases, leaving 13 bases between them. CDR1 SGHDN and CDR2 FVKESK come from the germline V gene. CDR3 nucleotide sequence: TGTGCCAGCAGCCAAGGGCTCAAAGTAGGCTATGGCTACACCTTC. This gives the protein CASSQGLKVGYGYTF.

This chain connects TRBV5-6 to TRBJ2-7, with a tentative D call TRBD1 (5 bases). Germline assignment: CDR1 SGHDT and CDR2 YYEEEE. The V end lost 1 base, the J end lost 7 bases, and 15 bases lay between the germline ends. CDR3 length: 14 residues. The CDR3 DNA reads as TGTGCCAGCAGCTTGACCCTCGGACAAGGGGAGCAGTACTTC. It specifies CASSLTLGQGEQYF.

The chain is built from TRBV6-1 and TRBJ1-1, with unresolved D. CDR3 length: 14 residues. Germline-derived CDR1 and CDR2 are MNHNS and SASEGT. The V end was cut by 3 bases, the J end by 0 bases, with 8 bases between. CDR3 loop: CASSDYTLNTEAFF. The CDR3 DNA reads TGTGCCAGCAGTGACTACACTCTGAACACTGAAGCTTTCTTT.

This chain joins TRBV27 and TRBJ1-2; perhaps TRBD1 as D (6 bases). The V end lost 5 bases, the J end lost 8 bases, and 24 bases lay between the germline ends. The V gene's germline CDR1 is MNHEY and CDR2 SMNVEV (reference sequence). CDR3 length: 16 amino acids. The CDR3 here is CASSKTPSGQGRGYTF. The CDR3 nucleotides read TGTGCCAGCAGTAAGACCCCCAGTGGGCAGGGGCGCGGCTACACCTTC.

This chain connects TRBV13 to TRBJ1-2; 9 nucleotides line up with TRBD1. Germline V gene data show CDR1 as PRHDT and CDR2 as FYEKMQ (reference sequence). The length of the CDR3 is 17 residues. V gave up 5 bases and J gave up 6 bases; unmatched junction bases: 16. The CDR3 here is CASSERTGDWGNNGYTF. CDR3 DNA sequence: TGTGCCAGCAGCGAAAGGACAGGGGACTGGGGGAATAATGGCTACACCTTC.

The chain recombines TRBV27 with TRBJ1-6; weak D call: TRBD1 (6 bases). Per germline, CDR1 MNHEY and CDR2 SMNVEV (reference sequence). V lost 3 bases and J lost 6, with 9 bases in between. The CDR3 extends over 14 amino acids. The CDR3 DNA sequence: TGTGCCAGCAGTTTTGGCAGGGGTAATTCACCCCTCCACTTT. Encoded protein: CASSFGRGNSPLHF.

Concerning this clone: Germline is not matched at one junction end, which may reflect a read error. This rearrangement joins TRBV7-7 to TRBJ2-3; a weak D match, TRBD2 (7 bases). Germline assignment: CDR1 SSHAT and CDR2 FNYEAQ (reference sequence). This CDR3 spans 16 amino acids. In DNA, the CDR3 is TGTGCTAGCAACCAAGGGGGGGAGGTTTTAGCAGATACGCAGTATTTT. This codes for CASNQGGEVLADTQYF.

V and J are TRBV28 and TRBJ2-3; D gene ambiguous. The CDR3 consists of 11 residues. V was trimmed by 3 bases and J by 6 bases, leaving 4 bases between them. Germline V gives CDR1 MDHEN, CDR2 SYDVKM. Here the CDR3 DNA reads TGTGCCAGCAGTTTTAGGGATACGCAGTATTTT. Amino acid sequence: CASSFRDTQYF.